This is a list of T cell receptor beta chains from one sample in a study of shared clonotypes between healthy human individuals. Sequenced by immunoSEQ multiplex PCR; TCRdb stores in-frame clones only, minus some. The sample carries millions of clones, over 85% recorded once. Input material: naive CD8+ T cells sorted from blood. Every receptor here comes from a man aged 18 to 30 in good health. Each CDR3 is given with its conserved first and last residue. D genes are given only for firm matches. The size entry is marked missing in some rows and otherwise reads once, few, many or a size class.

>TRBD1|TRBJ2-7|TRBV6-5|NA
TGTGCCAGCAGTTACTCGGTGGGGACAGTTGCCTACGAGCAGTACTTC
CASSYSVGTVAYEQYF
>TRBD1|TRBJ2-2|TRBV5-1|NA
TGCGCCAGCAGCTTTCCGACAGGGGTCACCGGGGAGCTGTTTTTT
CASSFPTGVTGELFF
>NA|TRBJ1-3|TRBV7-2|NA
TGTGCCAGCAGCTACCGAGGGGAGGGGGTAGAGAACACCATATATTTT
CASSYRGEGVENTIYF
>NA|TRBJ1-5|TRBV28|few
TGTGCCAGCAGGACTAGGGGGTTCAATCAGCCCCAGCATTTT
CASRTRGFNQPQHF
>NA|TRBJ2-1|TRBV30|NA
TGTGCCTGGAGTGACGGTTTCTCCTACAATGAGCAGTTCTTC
CAWSDGFSYNEQFF
>NA|TRBJ2-3|TRBV2|once
TGTGCCAGCAGTGATGGGGGGATCGAGACAGATACGCAGTATTTT
CASSDGGIETDTQYF
>NA|TRBJ2-1|TRBV5-8|NA
TGTGCCAGCAGCCCCGGGACGGTAGTCTCCTACAATGAGCAGTTCTTC
CASSPGTVVSYNEQFF
>NA|TRBJ2-7|TRBV13|NA
TGTGCCAGCAGCCCCCCACGCTCCTACGAGCAGTACTTC
CASSPPRSYEQYF
>TRBD2|TRBJ2-1|TRBV15|NA
TGTGCCACCAGCATCCTTCAATGGGGGGGTGAGCAGTTCTTC
CATSILQWGGEQFF
>NA|TRBJ2-7|TRBV9|once
TGTGCCAGCAGCGTAGGGATGACAGGTACCTACGAGCAGTACTTC
CASSVGMTGTYEQYF
>NA|TRBJ2-7|TRBV27|NA
TGTGCCAGCAGTTTACTGGCTGGCCCAGGGGTGGCCTACGAGCAGTACTTC
CASSLLAGPGVAYEQYF
>NA|TRBJ2-5|TRBV13|NA
TGTGCCAGCAGCCCTAGAAGGGACTACCAAGAGACCCAGTACTTC
CASSPRRDYQETQYF
>TRBD2|TRBJ2-4|TRBV6-1|NA
TGTGCCAGCAGTGAACGGGGGGGAGGTATCGCCAAAAACATTCAGTACTTC
CASSERGGGIAKNIQYF
>TRBD2|TRBJ2-2|TRBV5-1|NA
TGCGCCAGCAGCTGGGCGGGAGGGGGCGTCGGCACCGGGGAGCTGTTTTTT
CASSWAGGGVGTGELFF
>TRBD1|TRBJ1-5|TRBV5-8|NA
TGTGCCAGCAGCTCCGGGACAGATAGCAATCAGCCCCAGCATTTT
CASSSGTDSNQPQHF
>TRBD2|TRBJ2-3|TRBV2|NA
TGTGCCAGCATGTTTCTAGCGGGGGGCACAGATACGCAGTATTTT
CASMFLAGGTDTQYF
>NA|TRBJ1-1|TRBV21-1|NA
TGTGCCAGCAGCCGAAAGCCCCCCAACACTGAAGCTTTCTTT
CASSRKPPNTEAFF
>TRBD2|TRBJ2-3|TRBV6-5|once
TGTGCCACCCGGGGGCCGCGGGGGGGAACAGATACGCAGTATTTT
CATRGPRGGTDTQYF
>TRBD1|TRBJ1-1|TRBV25-1|NA
TGTGCCAGCAGTACGCGGGACAGGAGGGAAACTGAAGCTTTCTTT
CASSTRDRRETEAFF
>NA|TRBJ2-5|TRBV25-1|NA
TGTGCCAGCAGTGAGGGCCTGGAGACCCAGTACTTC
CASSEGLETQYF
>NA|TRBJ1-1|TRBV29-1|NA
TGCAGCGTTGTCGAGGGCCTCACTGAAGCTTTCTTT
CSVVEGLTEAFF
>NA|TRBJ1-5|TRBV2|NA
TGTGCCAGCAGTGAATGGTTGGGCGTCAATCAGCCCCAGCATTTT
CASSEWLGVNQPQHF
>NA|TRBJ2-7|TRBV5-1|NA
TGCGCCAGCAGCTTTTCACCCTCCTACGAGCAGTACTTC
CASSFSPSYEQYF
>TRBD1|TRBJ2-5|TRBV7-7|NA
TGTGCTAGCAGCACCTCCGGGACAGGGCCCGAGACCCAGTACTTC
CASSTSGTGPETQYF
>TRBD2|TRBJ2-3|TRBV5-4|NA
TGTGCCAGCAGCTCCCCACTAGCGGGGAGGGGGGCAGATACGCAGTATTTT
CASSSPLAGRGADTQYF
>NA|TRBJ2-3|TRBV19|NA
TGTGCCAGTAGCCCGGGTAGCACAGATACGCAGTATTTT
CASSPGSTDTQYF
>NA|TRBJ2-3|TRBV5-8|once
TGTGCCAGCAGCTTGGCCGACGATAGCACAGATACGCAGTATTTT
CASSLADDSTDTQYF
>NA|TRBJ1-1|TRBV28|NA
TGTGCCAGCAGCTTACTGTCGTCTAACACTGAAGCTTTCTTT
CASSLLSSNTEAFF
>TRBD1|TRBJ2-7|TRBV28|NA
TGTGCCAGCGAGGGAACAGGGGACGGGATCGAGCAGTACTTC
CASEGTGDGIEQYF
>NA|TRBJ2-7|TRBV21-1|NA
TGTGCCAGCAGCCAATTTCCGGGACAAACCTACGAGCAGTACTTC
CASSQFPGQTYEQYF
>NA|TRBJ2-7|TRBV28|few
TGTGCCAGCAGTTTTGGGAGCTCCTACGAGCAGTACTTC
CASSFGSSYEQYF
>NA|TRBJ2-7|TRBV7-9|NA
TGTGCCAGCAGCTTATCAGAGGGCTACGAGCAGTACTTC
CASSLSEGYEQYF
>NA|TRBJ1-2|TRBV10-3|NA
TGTGCCATCAATGAAGGGGATATCGGTGGCTACACCTTC
CAINEGDIGGYTF
>TRBD1|TRBJ2-2|TRBV7-9|NA
TGTGCCAGCAGCCACTCGACAGGGTCCACCGGGGAGCTGTTTTTT
CASSHSTGSTGELFF
>NA|TRBJ1-6|TRBV7-2|NA
TGTGCCAGCAGCTTAGTACGGAATAATTCACCCCTCCACTTT
CASSLVRNNSPLHF
>TRBD1|TRBJ1-6|TRBV27|NA
TGTGCCAGCAGGGGGGACAGGGGGCTTTATTCACCCCTCCACTTT
CASRGDRGLYSPLHF
>NA|TRBJ2-3|TRBV4-3|NA
TGCGCCAGCAGCCAAGGAGTCTCTAGCGGACAGATATGGGATACGCAGTATTTT
CASSQGVSSGQIWDTQYF
>TRBD1|TRBJ1-2|TRBV6-5|NA
TGTGCCAGCAGCTACGGACAGGGGGCCCCTGAGGGCTACACCTTC
CASSYGQGAPEGYTF
>NA|TRBJ1-2|TRBV7-9|once
TGTGCCAGCGGGGACTATGGCTACACCTTC
CASGDYGYTF
>NA|TRBJ1-1|TRBV11-2|NA
TGTGCCAGCAGCCTCTCCGGGACGCCGAACACTGAAGCTTTCTTT
CASSLSGTPNTEAFF
>TRBD1|TRBJ2-2|TRBV5-6|NA
TGTGCCAGCAGCTATGGGACAGGGGGTTCTTACACCGGGGAGCTGTTTTTT
CASSYGTGGSYTGELFF
>NA|TRBJ2-5|TRBV7-9|NA
TGTGCCAGCAGCCCCCCTGACTTGGTAGGAGAGACCCAGTACTTC
CASSPPDLVGETQYF
>TRBD1|TRBJ2-7|TRBV10-3|NA
TGTGCCATCGGGGACGGGACAGGGAGTGGCGAGCAGTACTTC
CAIGDGTGSGEQYF
>NA|TRBJ2-7|TRBV11-2|NA
TGTGCCAGCAGCTCTACGCCTGACAGCTCCTACGAGCAGTACTTC
CASSSTPDSSYEQYF
>NA|TRBJ2-1|TRBV12-5|NA
TGTGCTAGCGGGTTCGCTTCTCCGCATACGCAAGACAATGAGCAGTTCTTC
CASGFASPHTQDNEQFF
>NA|TRBJ1-1|TRBV6-5|few
TGTGCCAGCAGTTACCCCCCGCCCGGGGAAGCTTTCTTT
CASSYPPPGEAFF
>NA|TRBJ2-7|TRBV11-2|once
TGTGCCAGCAGCTTAGAGTTGGGTTTCTACGAGCAGTACTTC
CASSLELGFYEQYF
>NA|TRBJ1-4|TRBV25-1|NA
TGTGCCAGCAGTGAAGGTCACAAGGCTAATGAAAAACTGTTTTTT
CASSEGHKANEKLFF
>TRBD1|TRBJ1-2|TRBV2|once
TGTGCCAGCAGTGAAACTGGGACAGTTGGATTCTATGGCTACACCTTC
CASSETGTVGFYGYTF
>NA|TRBJ1-4|TRBV4-1|NA
TGCGCCAGCAGCCAAGTGGGGGAAGGGCACTCAAATGAAAAACTGTTTTTT
CASSQVGEGHSNEKLFF
>TRBD1|TRBJ2-3|TRBV10-3|NA
TGTGCCATCAAATTCGGGACAGGGGGCACAGATACGCAGTATTTT
CAIKFGTGGTDTQYF
>NA|TRBJ2-3|TRBV10-3|NA
TGTGCCTCCGGTGGGGCAGACAAAATGCAGTATTTT
CASGGADKMQYF
>NA|TRBJ1-1|TRBV6-5|NA
TGTGCCAGCAGTTACTCCGGGGACGGGAACACTGAAGCTTTCTTT
CASSYSGDGNTEAFF
>NA|TRBJ2-7|TRBV6-1|NA
TGTGCCAGCACCTCCGGTTATTCCTACGAGCAGTACTTC
CASTSGYSYEQYF
>NA|TRBJ2-7|TRBV7-3|NA
TGTGCCAGCAGCTTGCTTCCCTCAGGAGGGGCCTACGAGCAGTACTTC
CASSLLPSGGAYEQYF
>NA|TRBJ2-7|TRBV28|NA
TGTGCCAGCAGTCGGGACCCAAAGGACTACGAGCAGTACTTC
CASSRDPKDYEQYF
>TRBD1|TRBJ2-7|TRBV30|NA
TGTGCCTGGACCCGGACAGGGGGCATGGACGAGCAGTACTTC
CAWTRTGGMDEQYF